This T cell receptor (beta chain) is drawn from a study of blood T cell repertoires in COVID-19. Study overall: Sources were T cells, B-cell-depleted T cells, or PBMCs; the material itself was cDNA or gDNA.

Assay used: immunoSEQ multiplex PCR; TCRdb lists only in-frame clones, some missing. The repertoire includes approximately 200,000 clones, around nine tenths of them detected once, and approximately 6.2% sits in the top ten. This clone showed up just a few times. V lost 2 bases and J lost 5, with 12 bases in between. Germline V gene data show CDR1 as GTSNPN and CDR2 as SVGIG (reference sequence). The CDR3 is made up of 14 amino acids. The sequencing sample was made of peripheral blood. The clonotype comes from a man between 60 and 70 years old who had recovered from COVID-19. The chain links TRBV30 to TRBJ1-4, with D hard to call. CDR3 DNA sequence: TGTGCCTGGAGTAACTTACAGAAAAATGAAAAACTGTTTTTT. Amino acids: CAWSNLQKNEKLFF.